This T cell receptor (beta chain) was profiled in a study of beta chain features in type 1 diabetes. The study, taken as a whole, reports: The naive, central memory and Treg TCRB repertoires looked more alike in patients than they did in healthy donors. Any HLA type influence on TCRB rearrangement was left unresolved here. TCRB CDR3 length was moderately but significantly reduced in all four CD4+ subsets of Type 1 diabetes patients. A PCR bias possibly favoring shorter templates would apply equally to patients and controls.

There are a few counts of this clone. The antigen remains unidentified. Every isolated RNA sample was fully reverse transcribed, so sequencing captured expressed TCRB transcripts. Data came from immunoSEQ multiplex PCR; TCRdb stores just in-frame clones and leaves some out. Counted here are some 660,000 clones, over 13% occurring once; the ten biggest clones make up 0.03% to 0.045%. Per germline, CDR1 SGDLS and CDR2 YYNGEE. CDR3 length: 18 amino acids. With V trimmed by 0 bases and J by 5 bases, 15 bases remained unmatched. Sequencing was done on a sample of naive CD4+ T cells from blood. This rearrangement joins TRBV9 to TRBJ2-5; 8 bases agree with TRBD2. This clonotype originated in a man younger than 35 with type 1 diabetes. CDR3 in DNA: TGTGCCAGCAGCGTAGAGAGCGGGAGAGTTATACCGTCCGAGACCCAGTACTTC. Residues: CASSVESGRVIPSETQYF.